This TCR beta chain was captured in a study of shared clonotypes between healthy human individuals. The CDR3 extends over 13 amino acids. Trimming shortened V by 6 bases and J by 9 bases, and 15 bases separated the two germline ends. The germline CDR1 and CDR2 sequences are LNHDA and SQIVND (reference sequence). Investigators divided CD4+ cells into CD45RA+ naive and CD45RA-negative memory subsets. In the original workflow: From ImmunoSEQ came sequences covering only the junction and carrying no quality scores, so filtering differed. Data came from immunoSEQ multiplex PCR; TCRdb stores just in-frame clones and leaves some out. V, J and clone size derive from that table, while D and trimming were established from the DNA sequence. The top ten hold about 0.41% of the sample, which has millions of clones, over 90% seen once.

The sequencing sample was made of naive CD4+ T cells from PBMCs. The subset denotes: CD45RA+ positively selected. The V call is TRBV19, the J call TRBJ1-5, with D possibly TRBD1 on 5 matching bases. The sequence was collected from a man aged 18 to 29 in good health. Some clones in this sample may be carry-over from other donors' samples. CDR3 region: CASSPGLLVPQHF. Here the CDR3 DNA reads TGTGCCAGTAGCCCGGGGCTCTTAGTGCCCCAGCATTTT.